Here is one T cell receptor beta chain with its context. Its specificity is unknown. This sample is part of a study of T-cell memory formation after mild COVID-19. Study summary: For the most part, TCR clusters were specific to one donor.

Whole-study findings and limits: Clones contracting across day 15 to 85 had a balanced CD4/CD8 profile; later expanding clones leaned CD4+.

A single record per CDR3 protein comes from TCRdb applying MiXCR to the 5' RACE reads. The data contain about 360,000 distinct CDR3 sequences, about 15% of them singletons. The V gene end was trimmed by 4 bases and the J gene end by 5 bases; junction bases not matched to a gene: 9. The V gene's germline CDR1 is LGHNA and CDR2 YSLEER. The CDR3 runs to 17 residues. J is TRBJ2-3 and V is TRBV4-3, with 13 positions matching TRBD2. The material sequenced was PBMCs or a T cell subset sorted from them (not recorded which). The clonotype comes from a man between 18 and 35 years old who had mild COVID-19 (a few samples of this study predate the infection). Cell type and time point are not known. The CDR3 coding sequence is TGCGCCAGCAGCCGTATGACTAGCGGGGGGTCTGGAGATACGCAGTATTTT. Protein product: CASSRMTSGGSGDTQYF.